Reported below is one T cell receptor beta chain. Roughly 0.45 to 1 ug RNA was reverse transcribed with random hexamers. TCR beta CDR3 was amplified by immunoSEQ covering 54 Vbeta and 13 Jbeta. MiXCR, applied by TCRdb to the immunoSEQ multiplex PCR reads, yields one record per CDR3 protein. The table has a few hundred thousand distinct CDR3 sequences, roughly 96% seen once. Sequencing of TCR beta was performed on blood CD8+ and CD4+ T cells. The data were taken from a study of CD8 T cells in Susac syndrome. Trimming took 7 bases from V and 5 from J, leaving 14 bases between them. Germline V lookup: CDR1 MDHEN, CDR2 SYDVKM. CDR3 length equals 13 residues.

The rearrangement joins TRBV28 to TRBJ1-2; weak D call: TRBD1 (6 bases). The specimen sequenced was CD4+ T cells from PBMCs. The source of this sequence is a human donor with multiple sclerosis. CDR3 in amino acids: CASTLEGGYGYTF. CDR3 in DNA: TGTGCCAGCACCCTTGAGGGGGGTTATGGCTACACCTTC.